One T cell receptor beta chain is described in this entry. There are a few counts of this clonotype. What antigen it recognizes has not been identified. Within one base of it there is no much larger clone, and no base qualities were kept. The data are from a study of identical twins (dated by TCRdb to 2016 to 2017). Turning to the overall study: To test whether fetal clonotypes persist, this study deep-sequenced TCR alpha and beta repertoires from monozygotic twins, from unrelated adults of various ages, and from cord blood. Replicate twin experiments were performed at different times using different library preparation protocols to rule out contamination. Overall study results and their limits: Conclusions relied on cross-sectional statistical analysis, since the same donors could not be followed over many years. In beta out-of-frame sequences, excess twin sharing was weaker, because having fewer shared sequences lowered the signal-to-noise ratio. Abundant cord blood beta clonotypes carried fewer insertions; young adult naive repertoires showed a weaker similar trend, while memory repertoires showed none. Out-of-frame TCR alpha sequences shared between twins showed an excess of low generation-probability sequences compared with coincidental sharing between unrelated individuals. Zero-insertion analyses could be partly confounded by invariant T cells such as MAIT and iNKT, though diverse VJ usage argued against such confounding for most clonotypes. Out-of-frame TCR alpha sharing in monozygotic twins was systematically underestimated by recombination models, whereas sharing between unrelated individuals was in agreement with the recombination models.

Deletion took 4 bases off V and 3 bases off J, with a span of 16 bases between the germline ends. The germline V gene encodes CDR1 SGHRS and CDR2 YFSETQ. Including cysteine and phenylalanine, the CDR3 has 16 amino acids. The read is trimmed to its CDR3 DNA, 48 bases read in frame from base 1. All donors were healthy Caucasians. Three pairs of female monozygotic twins, all aged roughly 18 to 29 years, were included in the twin cohort. Peripheral blood mononuclear cells were the source from which RNA for the TCR libraries was isolated. Libraries were constructed by 5' RACE. The sequencing machine was an Illumina HiSeq 2000. Template switching introduced a universal primer binding site; the final cDNA contained a unique molecular identifier, enabling accurate counting of TCR cDNA molecules. Specific primers in the conserved constant-segment region were used to synthesize first-strand cDNA for the TCR alpha and beta chains. To control for contamination, every cDNA library carried two barcodes: a SMART-Mk sample barcode plus Illumina barcodes. TruSeq adapter sequences along with Illumina sample barcodes were introduced in two successive PCR steps. Sequencing of the TCR alpha and beta cDNA libraries was done on the Illumina HiSeq platform using custom primers. From the authors' description of their analysis: MiGEC processed the raw reads to extract unique molecular identifiers, while MiXCR was used to determine the CDR3 positions. Recombination models were inferred per individual with the repgenHMM and IGoR tools using an EM algorithm. The analysis of shared clonotypes was done with the tcR package in R, with sharing normalized by the product of cloneset sizes. To study raw recombination free of thymic and clonal selection effects, out-of-frame nonproductive sequences were analyzed. TCRdb took the public reads, trimmed them with fastp at Q25, ran MiXCR for clone calling and kept in-frame beta chains. Rows are unified per CDR3 protein, each entry keeping the most common DNA and genes. V and J calls and clone size were set by TCRdb, not the authors. Counted in this sample were 550,000 to 800,000 distinct CDR3 sequences; roughly 7.1% of them appeared once. The top ten hold around 1.6% of the sample.

These sequences were also reported in another study, on yellow fever vaccine responses in identical twins. The second study also describes: The T cell response to vaccination in identical twins was reported by the authors to appear partly convergent and partly personalized. In the study, vaccine-responding T cell clones were precisely tracked in identical twins.

Source material: PBMCs. Rearrangement joined TRBV5-1 to TRBJ2-2, with the D call perhaps TRBD1 or TRBD2, each one matching 7 bases. The sequence derives from a young woman in good health. The CDR3 protein sequence reads: CASSPGGQDYTGELFF. DNA sequence: TGCGCCAGCAGCCCGGGAGGACAGGACTACACCGGGGAGCTGTTTTTT.